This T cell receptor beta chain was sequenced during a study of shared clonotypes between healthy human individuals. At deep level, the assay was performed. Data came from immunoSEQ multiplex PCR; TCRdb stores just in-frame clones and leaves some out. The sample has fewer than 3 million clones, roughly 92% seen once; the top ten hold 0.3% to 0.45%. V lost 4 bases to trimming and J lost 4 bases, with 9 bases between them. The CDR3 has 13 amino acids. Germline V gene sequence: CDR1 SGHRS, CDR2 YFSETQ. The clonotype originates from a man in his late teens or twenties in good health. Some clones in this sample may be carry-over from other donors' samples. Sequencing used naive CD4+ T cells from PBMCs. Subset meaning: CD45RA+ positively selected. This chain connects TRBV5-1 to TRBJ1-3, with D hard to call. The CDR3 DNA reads TGCGCCAGCAGCCCGGAAGGGGGAAACACCATATATTTT. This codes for CASSPEGGNTIYF.